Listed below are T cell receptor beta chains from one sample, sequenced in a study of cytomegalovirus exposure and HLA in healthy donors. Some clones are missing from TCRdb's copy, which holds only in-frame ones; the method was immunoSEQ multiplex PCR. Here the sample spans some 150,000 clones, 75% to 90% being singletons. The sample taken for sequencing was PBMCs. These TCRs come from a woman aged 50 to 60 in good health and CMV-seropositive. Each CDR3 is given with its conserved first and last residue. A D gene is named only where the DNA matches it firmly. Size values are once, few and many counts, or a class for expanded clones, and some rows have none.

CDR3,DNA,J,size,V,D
CASSLSGSSYNEQFF,TGTGCCAGCAGCTTAAGCGGGTCTTCCTACAATGAGCAGTTCTTC,TRBJ2-1,few,TRBV7-3,NA
CSVGGTGATGELFF,TGCAGCGTTGGGGGGACAGGGGCCACCGGGGAGCTGTTTTTT,TRBJ2-2,NA,TRBV29-1,TRBD1
CASSLGTGSYQETQYF,TGCGCCAGCAGCTTGGGGACAGGGTCGTACCAAGAGACCCAGTACTTC,TRBJ2-5,NA,TRBV5-1,TRBD1
CASSQGLTLSSSYEQYF,TGCGCCAGCAGCCAAGGCTTGACACTGTCAAGCTCCTACGAGCAGTACTTC,TRBJ2-7,NA,TRBV4-3,NA
CASSPLQGKQPQHF,TGTGCCAGCTCACCACTCCAGGGCAAGCAGCCCCAGCATTTT,TRBJ1-5,NA,TRBV18,NA
CASSLTRLLYGYTF,TGTGCCAGCAGCTTAACCAGGCTTCTCTATGGCTACACCTTC,TRBJ1-2,NA,TRBV7-8,NA
CASEGDRTNEKLFF,TGTGCCAGCGAAGGGGACAGAACTAATGAAAAACTGTTTTTT,TRBJ1-4,few,TRBV7-9,TRBD1
CASTLYGQGASKQYF,TGTGCCAGCACGTTATACGGACAGGGGGCAAGTAAGCAGTACTTC,TRBJ2-7,NA,TRBV27,TRBD1
CASSFRTGGGAFF,TGTGCCAGCAGCTTCCGGACAGGGGGGGGAGCTTTCTTT,TRBJ1-1,few,TRBV5-8,TRBD1
CASSMEAGGPVGTDTQYF,TGTGCCAGCAGCATGGAGGCGGGAGGGCCGGTAGGCACAGATACGCAGTATTTT,TRBJ2-3,NA,TRBV5-4,TRBD2
CASSQEGAGDQPQHF,TGCGCCAGCAGCCAAGAAGGGGCAGGGGATCAGCCCCAGCATTTT,TRBJ1-5,few,TRBV4-1,NA
CASAGGKRETQYF,TGTGCCAGCGCTGGGGGGAAGAGAGAGACCCAGTACTTC,TRBJ2-5,once,TRBV28,NA
CASSPQRTAVQANYGYTF,TGCGCCAGCAGCCCACAGCGGACAGCAGTCCAAGCTAACTATGGCTACACCTTC,TRBJ1-2,NA,TRBV4-1,NA
CASSSIAGTGNEKLFF,TGTGCCAGCAGCTCGATCGCCGGGACAGGGAATGAAAAACTGTTTTTT,TRBJ1-4,NA,TRBV27,TRBD1
CASSLEGRENGYTF,TGCGCCAGCAGCTTGGAGGGCCGGGAGAATGGCTACACCTTC,TRBJ1-2,NA,TRBV5-1,NA
CASSGLAAKNIQYF,TGTGCCAGCTCGGGACTAGCGGCCAAAAACATTCAGTACTTC,TRBJ2-4,NA,TRBV18,TRBD2
CASKNRGETQYF,TGTGCCAGTAAGAACAGGGGAGAGACCCAGTACTTC,TRBJ2-5,few,TRBV19,TRBD1
CASSLPGLAAPEQFF,TGCGCCAGCAGCCTTCCGGGACTAGCGGCACCCGAGCAGTTCTTC,TRBJ2-1,NA,TRBV5-1,TRBD2
CASTGGGYGYTF,TGTGCCAGCACCGGGGGTGGCTATGGCTACACCTTC,TRBJ1-2,NA,TRBV6-5,NA
CASSSGGASEQYF,TGTGCCAGCAGTTCTGGTGGAGCCTCAGAGCAGTACTTC,TRBJ2-7,NA,TRBV28,NA
CASSRRGSNQPQHF,TGTGCCAGCAGTCGAAGGGGTAGCAATCAGCCCCAGCATTTT,TRBJ1-5,NA,TRBV6-5,NA
CASIPEQGTNTQYF,TGTGCCAGCATCCCTGAACAGGGTACCAATACGCAGTATTTT,TRBJ2-3,NA,TRBV2,NA
CASTSQGYGYTF,TGTGCCAGCACTTCACAGGGGTACGGCTACACCTTC,TRBJ1-2,NA,TRBV6-1,TRBD1
CASSVDWRGGANYGYTF,TGTGCCAGCAGCGTAGACTGGAGGGGGGGAGCTAACTATGGCTACACCTTC,TRBJ1-2,NA,TRBV9,NA
CASSARGAGGTEAFF,TGTGCCAGCAGCGCCAGGGGGGCCGGAGGAACTGAAGCTTTCTTT,TRBJ1-1,NA,TRBV9,TRBD1
CSAPLGGEKYF,TGCAGTGCTCCCTTAGGGGGAGAGAAGTACTTC,TRBJ2-7,NA,TRBV20-1,NA
CSVGATGENYGYTF,TGCAGCGTTGGAGCGACAGGGGAAAACTATGGCTACACCTTC,TRBJ1-2,NA,TRBV29-1,TRBD1
CASLTSGSSTDTQYF,TGCGCCAGCTTAACTAGCGGCTCTAGCACAGATACGCAGTATTTT,TRBJ2-3,NA,TRBV5-1,TRBD2
CSVGKGGDTQYF,TGCAGCGTGGGGAAGGGGGGGGATACGCAGTATTTT,TRBJ2-3,NA,TRBV29-1,NA
CASRPTSGRAKYTGELFF,TGTGCCAGCAGACCGACTAGCGGGAGGGCCAAGTACACCGGGGAGCTGTTTTTT,TRBJ2-2,NA,TRBV4-2,TRBD2
CASRGQGMNTEAFF,TGTGCCAGCAGGGGACAGGGGATGAACACTGAAGCTTTCTTT,TRBJ1-1,NA,TRBV25-1,TRBD1
CASSRGGHNTEAFF,TGTGCCAGCAGCCGAGGCGGGCATAACACTGAAGCTTTCTTT,TRBJ1-1,NA,TRBV7-3,NA
CASSMGTQFTYEQYF,TGTGCCAGTAGTATGGGGACACAGTTTACCTACGAGCAGTACTTC,TRBJ2-7,NA,TRBV19,NA
CASSLGTTNEKLFF,TGTGCCAGCAGCTTGGGAACTACTAATGAAAAACTGTTTTTT,TRBJ1-4,NA,TRBV5-6,NA
CASSQRFWTGEETQYF,TGCGCCAGCAGTCAAAGGTTCTGGACAGGGGAAGAGACCCAGTACTTC,TRBJ2-5,NA,TRBV23-1,TRBD1
CASSLTDRRFRGNQPQHF,TGTGCCAGCAGCCTAACCGACAGGCGTTTTAGAGGTAATCAGCCCCAGCATTTT,TRBJ1-5,NA,TRBV5-8,NA